This TCR beta chain came from a study of post-analysis software for immune sequencing data. In the study overall: The study covered relapsing-remitting, secondary progressive and progressive-relapsing courses of multiple sclerosis. Findings of the study overall: F measure grouped same-batch samples tightly together. Patients showed TRBV5-6, TRBV5-1 and TRBV20-1 among 4 or 5 TRBV segments more frequent than in controls.

In this sample, this clonotype turned up a few times. Its antigen remains unidentified. cDNA libraries of TCR beta carried unique molecular identifiers. TCRdb reprocessed the PCR reads via MiXCR and lists one record per CDR3 protein. The data show under 200,000 distinct CDR3 sequences, 25% to 35% seen once. CDR3 length: 15 residues. Germline CDR1 and CDR2: DFQATT and SNEGSKA (reference sequence). Unmatched junction bases numbered 11, after V lost 1 base and J lost 6 bases. The chain employs TRBV20-1 and TRBJ1-2, with TRBD1 matching over 7 bases. The sample taken for sequencing was blood. The origin of this receptor is a girl under 18 with multiple sclerosis. CDR3 nucleotides: TGCAGTGCTAGAGCCCAAGGGGGCAGCGTTCATGGCTACACCTTC. Amino acids: CSARAQGGSVHGYTF.